The 11 T cell receptor beta chains listed next were all sequenced from one sample in a study of early stage breast cancer tumors. Produced via immunoSEQ multiplex PCR; TCRdb's table is partial and in-frame only. The table includes about 72,000 clones, roughly three quarters detected once. The sequencing sample was made of blood. The receptors were gathered from a person between 55 and 69 years old with breast cancer.

The J gene is TRBJ2-3, the V gene TRBV9; D is perhaps TRBD2 (5 bases). The V gene's germline CDR1 is SGDLS and CDR2 YYNGEE. The CDR3 spans 14 residues. The V end was cut by 1 base, the J end by 2 bases, with 8 bases between. CDR3 residues: CASSVTDSTDTQYF. DNA for the CDR3: TGTGCCAGCAGCGTAACGGACTCCACAGATACGCAGTATTTT.

The V and J genes are TRBV10-1 and TRBJ2-1; 9 bases agree with TRBD2. The CDR3 contains 17 residues. CDR1 WNHNN and CDR2 SYGVQD come from the germline V gene (reference sequence). V shed 6 bases and J 1 base; nucleotides not matched to a gene: 10. Written as DNA, the CDR3 is TGCGCCAGCAGCGGTAAAAGGCTAGCGGGGTCCTACAATGAGCAGTTCTTC. Translated: CASSGKRLAGSYNEQFF.

The chain couples TRBV30 to TRBJ2-1, with 11 bases lining up with TRBD2. V lost 6 bases to trimming and J lost 6 bases; unmatched junction nucleotides: 4. Looked up from germline, CDR1 is GTSNPN and CDR2 is SVGIG (reference sequence). CDR3 length: 13 amino acids. The CDR3 DNA reads as TGTGCCTGTACTAGCGGGGGCCTCAATGAGCAGTTCTTC. Protein: CACTSGGLNEQFF.

The chain recombines TRBV4-1 with TRBJ2-2; D not certain. Between the trimmed V and J ends, which lost 0 bases and 9 bases, there was a span of 14 bases. CDR3 length: 15 amino acids. Germline CDR1 is MGHRA and CDR2 is YSYEKL. CDR3 bases: TGCGCCAGCAGCCAAGATGACGCCCCTGGCTGGGAGCTGTTTTTT. As protein: CASSQDDAPGWELFF.

V and J are TRBV18 and TRBJ1-3; unclear D gene. The ends were cut back, 4 bases at V and 6 bases at J, with 10 bases in the middle. Germline V gene lookup returns CDR1 KGHSH and CDR2 LQKENI. The CDR3 length is 13 residues. The DNA for the CDR3 is TGTGCCAGCTCACGGACGGTAGAAAACACCATATATTTT. It translates to CASSRTVENTIYF.

The V and J genes are TRBV30 and TRBJ1-1; D not resolved. V lost 5 bases and J lost 0, with 7 bases in between. Looked up from germline, CDR1 is GTSNPN and CDR2 is SVGIG (reference sequence). This CDR3 is built from 12 residues. The DNA for the CDR3 is TGTGCCTGGCAGAACATGAACACTGAAGCTTTCTTT. Residues: CAWQNMNTEAFF.

This clone was observed a single time. This chain connects TRBV27 to TRBJ2-5, with D possibly matching TRBD2 (6 bases). The CDR3 is 13 amino acids. Trimming stripped 8 bases from V and 5 bases from J, with 15 bases between. The germline V gene encodes CDR1 MNHEY and CDR2 SMNVEV (reference sequence). The CDR3 DNA is TGTGCCAGCCGGCGGTGGGGGGACGAGACCCAGTACTTC. This gives the protein CASRRWGDETQYF.

The table lists this clone with a count of one. J is TRBJ1-5 and V is TRBV11-2; the D is unclear. The germline V and J ends were trimmed by 0 bases and 4 bases, with 13 bases remaining between them. The V gene's germline CDR1 is SGHAT and CDR2 FQNNGV. The CDR3 contains 16 residues. CDR3: CASSLDGPRRNQPQHF. For the CDR3, the DNA is TGTGCCAGCAGCTTAGACGGACCCCGAAGAAATCAGCCCCAGCATTTT.

V gene TRBV10-3 combines with J gene TRBJ2-5; 8 bases are a match to TRBD2. Germline lookup yields CDR1 ENHRY and CDR2 SYGVKD. J was trimmed by 6 bases and V by 7 bases; bases with no gene match: 7. This CDR3 has 13 residues. This chain's CDR3 is CAITRGGAKTQYF. In DNA form, the CDR3 reads TGTGCCATCACCCGGGGGGGGGCGAAGACCCAGTACTTC.

This clone occurred a few times. The rearrangement uses TRBV7-8 and TRBJ2-2; TRBD1 matches at 7 bases. The germline V gene encodes CDR1 SGHVS and CDR2 FQNEAQ. The CDR3 is made up of 15 amino acids. V gave up 1 base and J gave up 4 bases; unmatched junction bases: 3. CDR3 coding DNA: TGTGCCAGCAGCTTAGAGGGGGCCGCCACCGGGGAGCTGTTTTTT. Translating gives CASSLEGAATGELFF.

The J gene is TRBJ2-1, the V gene TRBV28; 10 bases match TRBD2. CDR1 and CDR2 (germline): MDHEN, SYDVKM. There are 12 residues in the CDR3. J lost 8 bases, V lost 5 bases, and 0 bases had no gene match. For the CDR3, the DNA is TGTGCCAGCAGTGGGACTAGCGATGAGCAGTTCTTC. It encodes CASSGTSDEQFF.